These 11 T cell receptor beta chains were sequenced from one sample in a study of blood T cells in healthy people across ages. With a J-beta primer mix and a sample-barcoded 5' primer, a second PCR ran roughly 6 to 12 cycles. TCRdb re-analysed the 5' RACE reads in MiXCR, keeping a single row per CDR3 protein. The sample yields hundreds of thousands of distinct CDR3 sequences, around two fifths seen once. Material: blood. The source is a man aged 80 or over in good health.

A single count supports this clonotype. The CDR3 region is CASGVPGVDQPQHF. The CDR3 nucleotides read TGTGCTAGTGGTGTGCCAGGGGTGGATCAGCCCCAGCATTTT. The V and J genes are TRBV12-5 and TRBJ1-5, with a possible D match to TRBD1 (6 bases). CDR1 and CDR2 (germline): LGHNT, FRNRAP. Deletions cut 5 bases from V and 5 bases from J, with 13 bases between. This CDR3 contains 14 residues.

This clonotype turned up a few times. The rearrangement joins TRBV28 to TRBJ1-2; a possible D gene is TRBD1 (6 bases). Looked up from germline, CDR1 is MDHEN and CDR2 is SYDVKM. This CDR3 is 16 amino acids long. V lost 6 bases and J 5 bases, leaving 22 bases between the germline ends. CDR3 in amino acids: CASSPRGRGFGYGYTF. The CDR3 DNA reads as TGTGCCAGCAGCCCCCGGGGGCGGGGCTTTGGGTATGGCTACACCTTC.

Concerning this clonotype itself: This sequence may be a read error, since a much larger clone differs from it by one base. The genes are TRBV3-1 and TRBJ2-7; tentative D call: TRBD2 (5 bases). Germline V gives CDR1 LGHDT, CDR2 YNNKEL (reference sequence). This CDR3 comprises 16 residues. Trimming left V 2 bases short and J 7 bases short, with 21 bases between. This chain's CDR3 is CASSQLSGGSSHEQYF. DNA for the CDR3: TGTGCCAGCAGCCAATTGAGTGGAGGTTCTTCGCATGAGCAGTACTTC.

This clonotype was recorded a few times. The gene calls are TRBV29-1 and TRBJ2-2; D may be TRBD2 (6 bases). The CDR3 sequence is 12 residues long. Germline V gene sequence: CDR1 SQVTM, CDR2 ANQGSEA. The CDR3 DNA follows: TGCACCGGGAGAGGTTACACCGGGGAGCTGTTTTTT. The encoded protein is CTGRGYTGELFF.

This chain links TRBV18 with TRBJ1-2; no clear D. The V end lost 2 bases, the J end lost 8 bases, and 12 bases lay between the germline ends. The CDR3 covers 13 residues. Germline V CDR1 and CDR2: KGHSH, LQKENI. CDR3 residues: CASSPFIGEGYTF. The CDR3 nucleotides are TGTGCCAGCTCACCATTCATCGGCGAGGGCTACACCTTC.

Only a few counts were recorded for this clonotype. The CDR3 region has the DNA TGTGCCAGCCTCAGGGGGCCCAGCTCCTACAATGAGCAGTTCTTC. Its translation: CASLRGPSSYNEQFF. V gene TRBV2 combines with J gene TRBJ2-1; 8 nucleotides agree with TRBD1. The CDR3 has 15 residues. V trimming: 8 bases; J trimming: 0 bases; junction bases outside the gene matches: 6. The germline gives CDR1 SNHLY, CDR2 FYNNEI.

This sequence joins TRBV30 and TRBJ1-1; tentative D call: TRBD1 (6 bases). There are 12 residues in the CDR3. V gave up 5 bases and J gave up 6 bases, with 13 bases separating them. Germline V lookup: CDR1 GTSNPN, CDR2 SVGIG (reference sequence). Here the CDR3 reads CAWSRHRAEAFF. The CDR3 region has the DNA TGTGCCTGGTCCCGGCACAGGGCTGAAGCTTTCTTT.

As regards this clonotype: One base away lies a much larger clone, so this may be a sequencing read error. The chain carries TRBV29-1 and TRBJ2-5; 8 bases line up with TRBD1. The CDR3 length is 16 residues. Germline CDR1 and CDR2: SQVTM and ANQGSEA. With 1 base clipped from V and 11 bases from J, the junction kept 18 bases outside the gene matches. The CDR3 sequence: CSVEGADRVRNNEQYF. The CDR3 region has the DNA TGCAGCGTTGAAGGGGCGGACAGGGTTAGGAACAATGAGCAGTACTTC.

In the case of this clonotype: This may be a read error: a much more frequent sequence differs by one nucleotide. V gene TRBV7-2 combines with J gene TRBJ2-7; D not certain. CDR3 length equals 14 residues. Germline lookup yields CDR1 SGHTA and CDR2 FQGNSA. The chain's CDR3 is CACSQTIGSYEQYF. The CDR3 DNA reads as TGTGCCTGCAGCCAAACTATCGGCTCCTACGAGCAGTACTTC.

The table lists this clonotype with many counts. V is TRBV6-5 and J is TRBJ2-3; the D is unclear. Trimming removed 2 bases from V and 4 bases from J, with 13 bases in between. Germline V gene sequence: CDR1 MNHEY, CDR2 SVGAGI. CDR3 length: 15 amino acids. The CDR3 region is CASSYESGFSDTQYF. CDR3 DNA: TGTGCCAGCAGTTACGAATCGGGTTTTTCAGATACGCAGTATTTT.

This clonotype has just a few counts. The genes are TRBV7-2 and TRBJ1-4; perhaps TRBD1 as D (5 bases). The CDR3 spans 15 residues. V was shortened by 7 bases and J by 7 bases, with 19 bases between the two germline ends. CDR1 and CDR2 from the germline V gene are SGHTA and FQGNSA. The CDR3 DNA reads TGTGCCAGCACCAGAGACGGGGCGGGGCGTGAAAAACTGTTTTTT. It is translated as CASTRDGAGREKLFF. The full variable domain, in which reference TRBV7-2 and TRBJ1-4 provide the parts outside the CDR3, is GAGVSQSPSNKVTEKGKDVELRCDPISGHTALYWYRQSLGQGLEFLIYFQGNSAPDKSGLPSDRFSAERTGGSVSTLTIQRTQQEDSAVYLCASTRDGAGREKLFFGSGTQLSVL.